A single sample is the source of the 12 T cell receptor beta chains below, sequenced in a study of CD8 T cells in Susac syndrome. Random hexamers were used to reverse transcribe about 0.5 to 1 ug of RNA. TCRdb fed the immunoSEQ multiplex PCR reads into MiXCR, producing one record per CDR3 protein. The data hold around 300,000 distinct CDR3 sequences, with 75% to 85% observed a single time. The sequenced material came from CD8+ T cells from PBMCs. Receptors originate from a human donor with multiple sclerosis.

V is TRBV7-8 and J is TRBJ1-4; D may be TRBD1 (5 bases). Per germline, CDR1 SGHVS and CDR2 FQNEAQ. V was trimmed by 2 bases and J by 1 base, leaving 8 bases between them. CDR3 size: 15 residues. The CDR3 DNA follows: TGTGCCAGCAGCTTATTCCAGGGAACTAATGAAAAACTGTTTTTT. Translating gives CASSLFQGTNEKLFF.

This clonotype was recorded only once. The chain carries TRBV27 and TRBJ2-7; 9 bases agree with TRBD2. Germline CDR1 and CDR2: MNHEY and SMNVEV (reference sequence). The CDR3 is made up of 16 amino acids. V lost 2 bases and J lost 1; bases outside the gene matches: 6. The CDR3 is CASSLIGGRASYEQYF. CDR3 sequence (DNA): TGTGCCAGCAGTTTAATCGGCGGGAGGGCGTCCTACGAGCAGTACTTC.

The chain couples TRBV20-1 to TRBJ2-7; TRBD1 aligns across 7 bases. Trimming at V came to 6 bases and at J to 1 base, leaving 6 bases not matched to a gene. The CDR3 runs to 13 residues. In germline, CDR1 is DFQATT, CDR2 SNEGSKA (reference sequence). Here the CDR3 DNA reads TGCAGTGCCCCGGACAGGCTTTCCTACGAGCAGTACTTC. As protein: CSAPDRLSYEQYF.

This CDR3 reads CASSQDLGSGRFYNEQFF. The CDR3 region has the DNA TGTGCCAGCAGCCAAGATCTGGGTAGCGGGAGGTTCTACAATGAGCAGTTCTTC. The J gene is TRBJ2-1, the V gene TRBV3-1; TRBD2 aligns across 10 bases. The CDR3 covers 18 residues. With 0 bases clipped from V and 3 bases from J, the junction kept 8 bases outside the gene matches. From germline, CDR1 is LGHDT and CDR2 YNNKEL (reference sequence).

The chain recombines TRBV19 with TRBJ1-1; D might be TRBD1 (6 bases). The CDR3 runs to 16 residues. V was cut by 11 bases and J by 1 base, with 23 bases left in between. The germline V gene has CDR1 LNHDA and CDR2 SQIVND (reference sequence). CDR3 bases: TGTGCCGTCAGTAGTATCCCCGGACAGACGAACACTGAAGCTTTCTTT. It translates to CAVSSIPGQTNTEAFF.

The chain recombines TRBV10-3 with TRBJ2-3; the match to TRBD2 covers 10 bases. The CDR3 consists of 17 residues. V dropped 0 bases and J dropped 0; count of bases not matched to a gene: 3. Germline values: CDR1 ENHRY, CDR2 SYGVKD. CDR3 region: CAISESASGRSTDTQYF. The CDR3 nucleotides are TGTGCCATCAGTGAGTCTGCTAGCGGGAGAAGCACAGATACGCAGTATTTT.

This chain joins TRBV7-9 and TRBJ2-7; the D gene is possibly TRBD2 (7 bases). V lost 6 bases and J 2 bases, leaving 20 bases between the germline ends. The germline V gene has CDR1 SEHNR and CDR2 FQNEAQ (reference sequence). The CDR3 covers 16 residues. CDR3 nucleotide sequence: TGTGCCAGCAGGGGGCCAGGCGGGGGCTACCCCTACGAGCAGTACTTC. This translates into CASRGPGGGYPYEQYF.

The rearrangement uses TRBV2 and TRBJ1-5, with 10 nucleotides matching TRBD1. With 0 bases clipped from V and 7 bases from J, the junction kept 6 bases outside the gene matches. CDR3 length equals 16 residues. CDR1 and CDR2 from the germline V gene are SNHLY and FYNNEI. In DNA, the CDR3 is TGTGCCAGCAGTGAAGCGGGGACAGGGGCAGGACAGCCCCAGCATTTT. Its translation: CASSEAGTGAGQPQHF.

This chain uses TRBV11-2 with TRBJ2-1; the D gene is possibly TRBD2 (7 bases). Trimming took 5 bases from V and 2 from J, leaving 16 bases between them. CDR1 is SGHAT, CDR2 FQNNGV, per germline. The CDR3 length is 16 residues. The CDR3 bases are TGTGCCAGCAGCCCCGGGGGGCTTCTACCCTACAATGAGCAGTTCTTC. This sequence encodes CASSPGGLLPYNEQFF.

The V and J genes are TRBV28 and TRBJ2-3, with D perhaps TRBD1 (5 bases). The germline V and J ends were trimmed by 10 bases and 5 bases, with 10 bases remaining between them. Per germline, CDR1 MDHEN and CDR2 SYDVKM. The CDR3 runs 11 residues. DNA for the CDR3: TGTGCCACTCGAAGGGGAGATACGCAGTATTTT. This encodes CATRRGDTQYF.

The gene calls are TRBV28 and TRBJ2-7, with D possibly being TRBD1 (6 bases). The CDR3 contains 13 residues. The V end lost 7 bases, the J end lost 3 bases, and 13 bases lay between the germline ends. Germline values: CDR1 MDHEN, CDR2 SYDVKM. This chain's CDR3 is CASKDRRFYEQYF. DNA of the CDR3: TGTGCCAGCAAGGACAGAAGGTTCTACGAGCAGTACTTC. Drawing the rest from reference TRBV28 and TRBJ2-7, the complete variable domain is DVKVTQSSRYLVKRTGEKVFLECVQDMDHENMFWYRQDPGLGLRLIYFSYDVKMKEKGDIPEGYSVSREKKERFSLILESASTNQTSMYLCASKDRRFYEQYFGPGTRLTVT.

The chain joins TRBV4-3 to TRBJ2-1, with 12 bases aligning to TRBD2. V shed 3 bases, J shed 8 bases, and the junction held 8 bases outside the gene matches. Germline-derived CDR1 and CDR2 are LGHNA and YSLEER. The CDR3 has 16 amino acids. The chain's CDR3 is CASSHRLAGEVYEQFF. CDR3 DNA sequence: TGCGCCAGCAGCCATAGACTAGCGGGAGAAGTATATGAGCAGTTCTTC.